The 8 T cell receptor beta chains below come from one sample, sequenced in a study of shared clonotypes between healthy human individuals. TCRdb's table, derived via immunoSEQ multiplex PCR, lists solely in-frame clones and lacks some. The data contain some 1.1 million clones, roughly 80% of them singletons. Sequencing input: memory CD4+ T cells from PBMCs. The subset here: CD45RA-negative fraction. These receptor sequences come from a man aged 18-30 years in good health. Some clones in this sample may be carry-over from other donors' samples.

A single count supports this clone. The gene calls are TRBV9 and TRBJ2-1; no clear D gene. CDR1 is SGDLS and CDR2 is YYNGEE in the germline V gene. The CDR3 extends over 14 amino acids. Trimming left V 4 bases short and J 6 bases short, with 14 bases between. CDR3 in amino acids: CASSTTRASNEQFF. The CDR3 coding sequence is TGTGCCAGCAGCACTACCCGGGCCAGCAATGAGCAGTTCTTC. Looking up the rest from reference TRBV9 and TRBJ2-1 gives the full variable domain: DSGVTQTPKHLITATGQRVTLRCSPRSGDLSVYWYQQSLDQGLQFLIQYYNGEERAKGNILERFSAQQFPDLHSELNLSSLELGDSALYFCASSTTRASNEQFFGPGTRLTVL.

This clone was recorded only once. This chain joins TRBV7-2 and TRBJ2-3; 10 nucleotides line up with TRBD2. Per germline, CDR1 SGHTA and CDR2 FQGNSA. The J segment lost 3 bases and the V segment lost 4 bases, leaving 4 bases of the junction unmatched. This CDR3 has 15 residues. The CDR3 nucleotides are TGTGCCAGCAGCTCACGGACTAGCGGAACAGATACGCAGTATTTT. It codes for CASSSRTSGTDTQYF.

The chain is built from TRBV5-1 and TRBJ2-1; 7 bases fit TRBD2. CDR1 is SGHRS, CDR2 YFSETQ, per germline. The CDR3 totals 16 residues. V lost 4 bases to trimming and J lost 5 bases; unmatched junction nucleotides: 12. The CDR3 nucleotides are TGCGCCAGCAGCCCCAAACGGGCGGGAGACGACAATGAGCAGTTCTTC. Residues: CASSPKRAGDDNEQFF.

The CDR3 sequence: CASSPGATGANVLTF. As DNA, the CDR3 is TGTGCCAGCAGTCCGGGAGCGACAGGGGCCAACGTCCTGACTTTC. V usage is TRBV7-7 and J usage is TRBJ2-6; maybe TRBD2 (6 bases). The germline gives CDR1 SSHAT, CDR2 FNYEAQ (reference sequence). The CDR3 covers 15 residues. V lost 6 bases to trimming and J lost 4 bases, with 13 bases between them.

The genes are TRBV7-9 and TRBJ1-1; 10 nucleotides agree with TRBD1. V was clipped by 4 bases and J by 4 bases; unmatched bases: 3. CDR3 size: 14 residues. CDR1 and CDR2 (germline): SEHNR, FQNEAQ (reference sequence). CDR3 DNA sequence: TGTGCCAGCAGCTGGGACAGGGGTTCCACTGAAGCTTTCTTT. Amino acid sequence: CASSWDRGSTEAFF.

The chain recombines TRBV19 with TRBJ2-1; TRBD2 matches 12 bases. Germline loops: CDR1 LNHDA, CDR2 SQIVND (reference sequence). Trimming removed 3 bases from V and 7 bases from J; junction bases left unmatched: 16. There are 19 residues in the CDR3. The chain's CDR3 is CASSIRQALTSGRFNEQFF. The CDR3 DNA sequence: TGTGCCAGTAGTATTCGTCAGGCTCTAACTAGCGGGAGGTTTAATGAGCAGTTCTTC.

The chain uses TRBV7-3 and TRBJ2-1, with D perhaps matching TRBD2 (7 bases). Trimming pared 1 base from V and 6 bases from J, leaving 25 bases between. The CDR3 runs to 19 residues. The germline V gene has CDR1 SGHTA and CDR2 FQGTGA. The CDR3 coding sequence is TGTGCCAGCAGCTTAAGTGGCGGGATGGGGAGGGGGACCGGCAATGAGCAGTTCTTC. Its translation is CASSLSGGMGRGTGNEQFF. Filled out from reference TRBV7-3 and TRBJ2-1, the complete variable domain reads GAGVSQTPSNKVTEKGKYVELRCDPISGHTALYWYRQSLGQGPEFLIYFQGTGAADDSGLPNDRFFAVRPEGSVSTLKIQRTERGDSAVYLCASSLSGGMGRGTGNEQFFGPGTRLTVL.

V gene TRBV6-1 combines with J gene TRBJ2-7, with 7 bases lining up with TRBD2. V lost 3 bases to trimming and J lost 3 bases; unmatched junction nucleotides: 11. The germline V gene has CDR1 MNHNS and CDR2 SASEGT. The CDR3 loop spans 16 amino acids. The CDR3 here is CASSEARGDSGYEQYF. As DNA, the CDR3 is TGTGCCAGCAGTGAGGCCCGGGGGGATAGCGGCTACGAGCAGTACTTC.